The sequence of this T cell receptor beta chain was determined in a study of T cells expressing NK-cell markers. General observations from the study: The CD3+CD56-NKG2C+ fraction was also led by these clonotypes in a few donors. Uncertainty persisted over the HCMV specificity of expanded NKG2C+ T cell clones.

Libraries used 5'RACE template switching adding universal primer site and UMIs. TCRdb reanalyzed the 5' RACE reads and collapses them to one entry per CDR3 protein, without DNA. The sample includes some 460,000 distinct CDR3 sequences. As to this clonotype: Antigen specificity is unknown.

The receptor was isolated from a woman in her forties or fifties in good health. Input material: blood T cells: a sorted CD56 or NKG2C T cell subset, CD4+ or CD8+ T cells, or bulk PBMC T cells (not recorded which).

CDR3 sequence: CASSYISFQEATEAFF. The rearrangement uses TRBV6-5 and TRBJ1-1. The CDR3 runs to 16 residues. From germline, CDR1 is MNHEY and CDR2 SVGAGI.